This T cell receptor beta chain came from a study of CDR3 diversity in severe acne. This clonotype was recorded many times. TCRdb redid the calling of the PCR reads with MiXCR, one entry per CDR3 protein. The sample includes fewer than 90,000 distinct CDR3 sequences, 51% of them seen just once. V was cut by 4 bases and J by 2 bases, with 6 bases left in between. CDR1 is SNHLY and CDR2 is FYNNEI in the germline V gene. The CDR3 spans 13 residues. Sequenced input: blood. The receptor was isolated from a male donor in good health, without acne. The V call is TRBV2, the J call TRBJ1-5; D is ambiguous. The DNA for the CDR3 is TGTGCCAGCAGTGGAGGTGGCAATCAGCCCCAGCATTTT. It is translated as CASSGGGNQPQHF.